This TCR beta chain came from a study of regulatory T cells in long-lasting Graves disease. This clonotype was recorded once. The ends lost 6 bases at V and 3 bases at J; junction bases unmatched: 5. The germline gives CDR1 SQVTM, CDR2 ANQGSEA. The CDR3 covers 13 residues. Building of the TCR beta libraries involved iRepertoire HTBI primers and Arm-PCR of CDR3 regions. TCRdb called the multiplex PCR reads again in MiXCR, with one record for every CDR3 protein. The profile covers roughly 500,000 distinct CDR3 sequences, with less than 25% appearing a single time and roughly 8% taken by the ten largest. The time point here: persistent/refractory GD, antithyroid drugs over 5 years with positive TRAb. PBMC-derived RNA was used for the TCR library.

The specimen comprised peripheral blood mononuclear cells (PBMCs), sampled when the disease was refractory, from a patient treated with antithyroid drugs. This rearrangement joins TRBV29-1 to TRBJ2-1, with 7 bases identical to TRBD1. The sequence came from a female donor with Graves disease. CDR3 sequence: CSVRDSDYNEQFF. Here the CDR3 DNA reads TGCAGCGTACGGGACAGCGACTACAATGAGCAGTTCTTC.